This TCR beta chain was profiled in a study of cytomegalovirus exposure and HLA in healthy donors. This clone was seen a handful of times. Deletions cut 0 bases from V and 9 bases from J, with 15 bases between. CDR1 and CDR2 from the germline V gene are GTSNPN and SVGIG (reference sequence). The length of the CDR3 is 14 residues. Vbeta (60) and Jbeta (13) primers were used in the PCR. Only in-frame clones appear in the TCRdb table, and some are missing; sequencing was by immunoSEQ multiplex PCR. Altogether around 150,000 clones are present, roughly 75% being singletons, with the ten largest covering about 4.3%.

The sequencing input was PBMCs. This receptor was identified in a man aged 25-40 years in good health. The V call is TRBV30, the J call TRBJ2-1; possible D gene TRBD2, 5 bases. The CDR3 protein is CAWSVGLAYGEQFF. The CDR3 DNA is TGTGCCTGGAGTGTAGGCCTAGCTTACGGTGAGCAGTTCTTC.